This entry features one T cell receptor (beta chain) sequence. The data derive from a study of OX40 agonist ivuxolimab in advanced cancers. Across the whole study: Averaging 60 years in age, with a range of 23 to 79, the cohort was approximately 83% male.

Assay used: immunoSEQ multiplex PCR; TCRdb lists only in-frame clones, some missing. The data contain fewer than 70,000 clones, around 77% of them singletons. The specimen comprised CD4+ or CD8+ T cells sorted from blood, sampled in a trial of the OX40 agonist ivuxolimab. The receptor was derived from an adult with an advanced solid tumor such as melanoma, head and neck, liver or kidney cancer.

CDR3 nucleotide sequence: TGTGCCAGCAGCGGTACTAGCGGGCGTTTCCAAGAGACCCAGTACTTC. The encoded protein is CASSGTSGRFQETQYF. The chain recombines TRBV9 with TRBJ2-5; TRBD2 aligns across 9 bases. This CDR3 is built from 16 residues. Trimming cost V 3 bases and J 1 base; bases outside gene matches: 7. Germline values: CDR1 SGDLS, CDR2 YYNGEE.